Presented here are 24 T cell receptor beta chains from one specimen sequenced in a study of blood T cell repertoires in COVID-19. Here immunoSEQ multiplex PCR was the method, and the copy in TCRdb shows in-frame clones only, minus some. The sample records approximately 130,000 clones, approximately 81% being singletons. Sequencing was performed on peripheral blood. These receptors all come from a woman aged 60-75 years with active or convalescent COVID-19.

This chain links TRBV29-1 with TRBJ2-1, with TRBD2 as a possible D gene (6 bases). Per germline, CDR1 SQVTM and CDR2 ANQGSEA. The germline V and J ends were trimmed by 1 base and 0 bases, with 10 bases remaining between them. The CDR3 runs to 15 residues. The CDR3 protein is CSVEGGGSSYNEQFF. The CDR3 DNA reads TGCAGCGTTGAAGGTGGGGGGAGCTCCTACAATGAGCAGTTCTTC.

This clone was detected once. This sequence joins TRBV29-1 and TRBJ2-3, with 7 bases lining up with TRBD1. Germline CDR1 reads SQVTM; CDR2 reads ANQGSEA. V lost 4 bases and J lost 0; bases outside the gene matches: 13. The CDR3 is 17 residues long. CDR3 amino acids: CSVARTGKVSSTDTQYF. The CDR3 bases are TGCAGCGTTGCTCGGACAGGAAAGGTTTCTAGCACAGATACGCAGTATTTT.

V usage is TRBV2 and J usage is TRBJ1-6, with 7 bases lining up with TRBD1. The trim removed 3 bases at V and 7 bases at J, leaving 6 bases unmatched. Germline V lookup: CDR1 SNHLY, CDR2 FYNNEI. The CDR3 extends over 15 amino acids. The CDR3 loop is CASSETGLRNSPLHF. As DNA, the CDR3 is TGTGCCAGCAGTGAGACAGGGCTGCGGAATTCACCCCTCCACTTT.

There are many counts of this clone. The V and J genes are TRBV19 and TRBJ2-3; a weak D match, TRBD2 (6 bases). The V and J ends lost 1 base and 5 bases respectively, with 13 bases between them. The CDR3 consists of 15 residues. Germline V gene lookup returns CDR1 LNHDA and CDR2 SQIVND (reference sequence). The DNA for the CDR3 is TGTGCCAGTAGTATAGGTGGGACTGTAAAAGATACGCAGTATTTT. Its translation is CASSIGGTVKDTQYF.

The V call is TRBV28, the J call TRBJ2-3, with 10 bases identical to TRBD2. The V gene end was trimmed by 2 bases and the J gene end by 2 bases; junction bases not matched to a gene: 4. CDR1 and CDR2 (germline): MDHEN, SYDVKM. CDR3 length: 16 residues. The CDR3 sequence: CASSLRLAGVTDTQYF. The CDR3 DNA reads TGTGCCAGCAGTTTAAGGCTAGCGGGGGTCACAGATACGCAGTATTTT.

The chain is built from TRBV5-1 and TRBJ1-2, with a weak D call TRBD1 (6 bases). CDR3 size: 14 residues. Looked up from germline, CDR1 is SGHRS and CDR2 is YFSETQ. The V gene lost 0 bases and the J gene lost 5 bases, with 11 bases spanning the gap. The CDR3 sequence is CASSLGLQGYGYTF. The CDR3 bases are TGCGCCAGCAGCTTGGGGCTCCAGGGGTATGGCTACACCTTC.

The chain carries TRBV19 and TRBJ1-1; 9 positions match TRBD1. Trimming cost V 7 bases and J 2 bases; bases outside gene matches: 5. The CDR3 length is 14 residues. Looked up from germline, CDR1 is LNHDA and CDR2 is SQIVND (reference sequence). CDR3 protein: CASTHRGLNTEAFF. In nucleotides, the CDR3 is TGTGCCAGTACCCACAGGGGGCTCAACACTGAAGCTTTCTTT.

The V and J genes are TRBV5-5 and TRBJ1-2; 9 bases are a match to TRBD1. Germline CDR1 and CDR2: SGHKS and YYEKEE (reference sequence). The CDR3 consists of 13 residues. V dropped 2 bases and J dropped 7; count of bases not matched to a gene: 3. The CDR3 sequence is CASSFGTGFGYTF. The CDR3, as DNA: TGTGCCAGCAGCTTTGGGACAGGGTTTGGCTACACCTTC.

This chain uses TRBV6-5 with TRBJ1-5, with unresolved D. The CDR3 loop spans 14 amino acids. The V end lost 6 bases, the J end lost 0 bases, and 9 bases lay between the germline ends. Per the germline V gene, CDR1 is MNHEY and CDR2 is SVGAGI. CDR3 loop: CASSPWPSNQPQHF. CDR3 nucleotides: TGTGCCAGCAGCCCGTGGCCTAGCAATCAGCCCCAGCATTTT.

V gene TRBV20-1 combines with J gene TRBJ2-5; D is possibly TRBD2 (5 bases). This CDR3 comprises 11 residues. V lost 1 base and J 8 bases, leaving 8 bases between the germline ends. The germline V gene has CDR1 DFQATT and CDR2 SNEGSKA (reference sequence). CDR3 sequence: CSARVGSTQYF. In nucleotides, the CDR3 is TGCAGTGCTAGAGTGGGGAGCACCCAGTACTTC.

The chain couples TRBV7-9 to TRBJ1-3; no clear D gene. Trimming pared 2 bases from V and 2 bases from J, leaving 10 bases between. Germline CDR1 is SEHNR and CDR2 is FQNEAQ (reference sequence). This CDR3 spans 15 amino acids. DNA for the CDR3: TGTGCCAGCAGCTTATCGCGAGTGACTGGAAACACCATATATTTT. This gives the protein CASSLSRVTGNTIYF.

This chain uses TRBV19 with TRBJ1-2; no reliable D call. The CDR3 is 11 residues long. In germline, CDR1 is LNHDA, CDR2 SQIVND (reference sequence). CDR3 nucleotides: TGTGCAACGGAGGCGAACTATGGCTACACCTTC. Its translation is CATEANYGYTF. Filled out from reference TRBV19 and TRBJ1-2, the complete variable domain reads DGGITQSPKYLFRKEGQNVTLSCEQNLNHDAMYWYRQDPGQGLRLIYYSQIVNDFQKGDIAEGYSVSREKKESFPLTVTSAQKNPTAFYLCATEANYGYTFGSGTRLTVV.

This chain joins TRBV6-4 and TRBJ1-2; D is ambiguous. Trimming cost V 1 base and J 0 bases, with 6 bases left between them. The germline CDR1 and CDR2 sequences are MRHNA and SNTAGT. The CDR3 is 14 amino acids. CDR3 amino acids: CASSDFASNYGYTF. The CDR3 bases are TGTGCCAGCAGTGACTTCGCGTCTAACTATGGCTACACCTTC.

This clone was recorded a few times. The chain combines TRBV2 with TRBJ2-3; 14 bases match TRBD2. CDR1 is SNHLY and CDR2 is FYNNEI in the germline V gene. Losses at the gene ends were 6 bases for V and 6 bases for J; bases not matched to a gene: 8. The CDR3 spans 16 residues. CDR3 DNA: TGTGCCAGCAGAGAGGGACTAGCGGGAGAGAGTGATACGCAGTATTTT. It specifies CASREGLAGESDTQYF.

The CDR3 region has the DNA TGTGCCTGGAATCCCGGCGGGGAGACCCAGTACTTC. It encodes CAWNPGGETQYF. This rearrangement joins TRBV30 to TRBJ2-5, with a possible D match to TRBD2 (5 bases). Germline values: CDR1 GTSNPN, CDR2 SVGIG (reference sequence). This CDR3 is 12 amino acids long. With 4 bases removed from V and 5 bases from J, the gap between germline ends came to 11 bases.

The chain couples TRBV5-4 to TRBJ1-2; D unresolved. CDR3 length equals 17 residues. V was shortened by 5 bases and J by 0 bases, with 20 bases between the two germline ends. Germline lookup yields CDR1 SGHNT and CDR2 YYREEE (reference sequence). The DNA for the CDR3 is TGTGCCAGCAGTCCTTCCTTTATTCTCGGGACTAACTATGGCTACACCTTC. This gives the protein CASSPSFILGTNYGYTF. The full variable domain, rest sourced from reference TRBV5-4 and TRBJ1-2, is ETGVTQSPTHLIKTRGQQVTLRCSSQSGHNTVSWYQQALGQGPQFIFQYYREEENGRGNFPPRFSGLQFPNYSSELNVNALELDDSALYLCASSPSFILGTNYGYTFGSGTRLTVV.

The chain employs TRBV9 and TRBJ1-2; 10 bases are shared with TRBD1. Germline CDR1 reads SGDLS; CDR2 reads YYNGEE. V lost 3 bases, J lost 7 bases, and 6 bases stayed unmatched. This CDR3 is built from 14 residues. CDR3 in amino acids: CASSGGTGEGGYTF. In nucleotides, the CDR3 is TGTGCCAGCAGCGGGGGGACAGGGGAAGGTGGCTACACCTTC.

The V and J genes are TRBV7-2 and TRBJ1-1; the match to TRBD1 covers 8 bases. There are 13 residues in the CDR3. Germline CDR1 SGHTA, CDR2 FQGNSA. The junction had 1 base not matched to a gene; V was cut back by 2 bases and J by 5 bases. CDR3 sequence: CASSLRQGTEAFF. DNA of the CDR3: TGTGCCAGCAGCTTACGACAGGGGACTGAAGCTTTCTTT. Using reference TRBV7-2 and TRBJ1-1 for the parts outside the CDR3, the full variable domain is GAGVSQSPSNKVTEKGKDVELRCDPISGHTALYWYRQSLGQGLEFLIYFQGNSAPDKSGLPSDRFSAERTGGSVSTLTIQRTQQEDSAVYLCASSLRQGTEAFFGQGTRLTVV.

This chain links TRBV28 with TRBJ1-5, with D perhaps matching TRBD1 (6 bases). The CDR3 is 16 residues long. The V end lost 10 bases, the J end lost 6 bases, and 25 bases lay between the germline ends. Germline V gene data show CDR1 as MDHEN and CDR2 as SYDVKM. Written as DNA, the CDR3 is TGTGCCATCGCTTTCGCCGGGACAAGGAGAGGTCAGCCCCAGCATTTT. Encoded protein: CAIAFAGTRRGQPQHF.

The chain is built from TRBV2 and TRBJ1-2, with 9 bases lining up with TRBD1. The length of the CDR3 is 15 residues. V was pared by 5 bases and J by 5 bases, with 9 bases of the junction left unmatched. The V gene's germline CDR1 is SNHLY and CDR2 FYNNEI. This chain's CDR3 is CASSPGTGTDYGYTF. The CDR3 nucleotides are TGTGCCAGCAGTCCAGGGACAGGGACAGATTATGGCTACACCTTC.

This chain connects TRBV27 to TRBJ2-7; 7 nucleotides match TRBD1. The germline gives CDR1 MNHEY, CDR2 SMNVEV (reference sequence). The CDR3 covers 18 residues. V lost 6 bases to trimming and J lost 3 bases; unmatched junction nucleotides: 20. CDR3 nucleotides: TGTGCCAGCAGCCTACGTTTTCTTGGGACAGCGGAAGACTACGAGCAGTACTTC. It encodes CASSLRFLGTAEDYEQYF.

The genes are TRBV4-2 and TRBJ2-2; 9 bases are shared with TRBD2. This CDR3 has 14 amino acids. V shed 9 bases and J 6 bases; nucleotides not matched to a gene: 8. Per the germline V gene, CDR1 is LGHNA and CDR2 is YNFKEQ. The CDR3, as DNA: TGTGCCAGAAGAGCGGGAGGCGTTTCCGGGGAGCTGTTTTTT. Amino acid sequence: CARRAGGVSGELFF.

The chain has TRBV5-1 and TRBJ1-4; 8 bases are shared with TRBD1. The junction had 8 bases not matched to a gene; V was cut back by 5 bases and J by 8 bases. The CDR3 is 14 amino acids. Germline CDR1 and CDR2: SGHRS and YFSETQ. As DNA, the CDR3 is TGCGCCAGCAGGAGAACAGGGGGGGAAGAAAAACTGTTTTTT. Translation gives CASRRTGGEEKLFF.

The genes are TRBV6-5 and TRBJ1-2, with TRBD1 identical over 7 bases. Trimming at V came to 6 bases and at J to 4 bases, leaving 8 bases not matched to a gene. The CDR3 extends over 14 amino acids. From germline, CDR1 is MNHEY and CDR2 SVGAGI. Here the CDR3 reads CASRATGLIYGYTF. The CDR3 bases are TGTGCCAGCAGAGCGACAGGGCTCATCTATGGCTACACCTTC.